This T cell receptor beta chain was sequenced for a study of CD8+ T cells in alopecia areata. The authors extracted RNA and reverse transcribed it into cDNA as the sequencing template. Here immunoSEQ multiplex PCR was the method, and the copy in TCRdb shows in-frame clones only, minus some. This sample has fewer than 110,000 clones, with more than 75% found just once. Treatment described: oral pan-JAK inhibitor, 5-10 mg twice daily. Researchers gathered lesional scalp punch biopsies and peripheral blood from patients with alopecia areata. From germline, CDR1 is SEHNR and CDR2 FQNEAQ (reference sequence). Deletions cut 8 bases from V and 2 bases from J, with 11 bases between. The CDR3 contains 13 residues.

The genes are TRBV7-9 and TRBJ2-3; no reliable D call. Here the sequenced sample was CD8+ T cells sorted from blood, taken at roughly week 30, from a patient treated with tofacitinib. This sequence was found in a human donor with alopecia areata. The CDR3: CASSHPLTDTQYF. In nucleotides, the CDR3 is TGTGCCAGCTCCCACCCACTCACAGATACGCAGTATTTT.